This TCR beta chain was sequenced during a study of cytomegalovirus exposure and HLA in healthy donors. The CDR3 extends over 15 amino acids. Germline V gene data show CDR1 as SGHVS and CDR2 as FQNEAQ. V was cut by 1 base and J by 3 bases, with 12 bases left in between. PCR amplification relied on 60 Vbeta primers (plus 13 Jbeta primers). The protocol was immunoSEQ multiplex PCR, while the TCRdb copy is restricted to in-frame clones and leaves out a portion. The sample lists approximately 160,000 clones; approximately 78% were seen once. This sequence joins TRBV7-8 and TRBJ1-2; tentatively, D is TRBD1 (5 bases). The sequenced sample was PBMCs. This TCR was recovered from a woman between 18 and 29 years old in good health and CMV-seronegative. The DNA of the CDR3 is TGTGCCAGCAGCTTAGGGTTGACAGCTGACTATGGCTACACCTTC. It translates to CASSLGLTADYGYTF. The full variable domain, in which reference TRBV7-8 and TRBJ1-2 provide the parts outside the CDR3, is GAGVSQSPRYKVAKRGQDVALRCDPISGHVSLFWYQQALGQGPEFLTYFQNEAQLDKSGLPSDRFFAERPEGSVSTLKIQRTQQEDSAVYLCASSLGLTADYGYTFGSGTRLTVV.